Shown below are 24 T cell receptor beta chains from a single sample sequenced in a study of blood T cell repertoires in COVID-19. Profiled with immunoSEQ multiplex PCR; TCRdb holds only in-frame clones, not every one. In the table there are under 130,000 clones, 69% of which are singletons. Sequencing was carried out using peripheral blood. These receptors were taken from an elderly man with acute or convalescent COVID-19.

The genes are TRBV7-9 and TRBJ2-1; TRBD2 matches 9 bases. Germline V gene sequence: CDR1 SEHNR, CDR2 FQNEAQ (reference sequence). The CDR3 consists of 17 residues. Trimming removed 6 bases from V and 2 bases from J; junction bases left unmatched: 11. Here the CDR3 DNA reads TGTGCCAGCAGTTCAGAGGGACTAGCAGAGGCCTACAATGAGCAGTTCTTC. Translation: CASSSEGLAEAYNEQFF. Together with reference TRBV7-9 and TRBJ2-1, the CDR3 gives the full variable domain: DTGVSQNPRHKITKRGQNVTFRCDPISEHNRLYWYRQTLGQGPEFLTYFQNEAQLEKSRLLSDRFSAERPKGSFSTLEIQRTEQGDSAMYLCASSSEGLAEAYNEQFFGPGTRLTVL.

CDR3 loop: CASRRGQGGDGYTF. CDR3 bases: TGTGCCAGCAGACGGGGACAGGGGGGAGATGGCTACACCTTC. This rearrangement joins TRBV28 to TRBJ1-2; 11 bases map to TRBD1. The V gene end was trimmed by 6 bases and the J gene end by 6 bases; junction bases not matched to a gene: 6. This CDR3 is 14 amino acids long. Germline V CDR1 and CDR2: MDHEN, SYDVKM.

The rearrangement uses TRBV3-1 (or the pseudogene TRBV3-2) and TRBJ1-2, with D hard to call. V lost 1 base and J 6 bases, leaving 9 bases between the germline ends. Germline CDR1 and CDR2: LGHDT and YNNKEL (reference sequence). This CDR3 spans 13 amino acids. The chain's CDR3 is CASSQGSANGYTF. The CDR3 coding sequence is TGTGCCAGCAGCCAAGGCAGCGCCAATGGCTACACCTTC.

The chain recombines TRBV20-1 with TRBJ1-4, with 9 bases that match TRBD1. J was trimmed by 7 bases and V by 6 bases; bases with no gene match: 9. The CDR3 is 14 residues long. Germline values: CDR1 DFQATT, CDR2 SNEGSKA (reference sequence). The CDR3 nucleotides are TGCAGTGCCAGTACAGGGGGCGCCGCTGAAAAACTGTTTTTT. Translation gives CSASTGGAAEKLFF.

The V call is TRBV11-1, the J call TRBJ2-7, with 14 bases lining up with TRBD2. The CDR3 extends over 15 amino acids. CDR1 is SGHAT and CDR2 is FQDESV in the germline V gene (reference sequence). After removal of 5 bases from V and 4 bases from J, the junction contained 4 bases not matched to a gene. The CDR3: CASSEGLAGVYEQYF. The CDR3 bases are TGTGCCAGCAGCGAGGGACTAGCGGGAGTATACGAGCAGTACTTC. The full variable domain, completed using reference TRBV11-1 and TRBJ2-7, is EAEVAQSPRYKITEKSQAVAFWCDPISGHATLYWYRQILGQGPELLVQFQDESVVDDSQLPKDRFSAERLKGVDSTLKIQPAELGDSAMYLCASSEGLAGVYEQYFGPGTRLTVT.

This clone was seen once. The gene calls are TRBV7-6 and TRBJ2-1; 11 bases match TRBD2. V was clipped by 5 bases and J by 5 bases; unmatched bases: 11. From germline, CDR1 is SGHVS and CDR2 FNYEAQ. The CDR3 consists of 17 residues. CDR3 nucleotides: TGTGCCAGCAGCCTAGGGACTAGCGGTGATTATAACAATGAGCAGTTCTTC. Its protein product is CASSLGTSGDYNNEQFF.

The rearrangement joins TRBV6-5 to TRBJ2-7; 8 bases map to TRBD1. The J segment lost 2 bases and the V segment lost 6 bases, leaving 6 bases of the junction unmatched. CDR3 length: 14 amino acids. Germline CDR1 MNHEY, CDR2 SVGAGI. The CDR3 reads CASRSGQGPYEQYF. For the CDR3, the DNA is TGTGCCAGCAGAAGCGGACAGGGACCCTACGAGCAGTACTTC.

The CDR3 loop reads CASSVAAGINEKLFF. As DNA, the CDR3 is TGTGCCAGCAGCGTAGCTGCAGGGATAAATGAAAAACTGTTTTTT. The rearrangement uses TRBV9 and TRBJ1-4; D might be TRBD1 (5 bases). The CDR3 runs to 15 residues. The ends were cut back, 0 bases at V and 5 bases at J, with 11 bases in the middle. Germline loops: CDR1 SGDLS, CDR2 YYNGEE.

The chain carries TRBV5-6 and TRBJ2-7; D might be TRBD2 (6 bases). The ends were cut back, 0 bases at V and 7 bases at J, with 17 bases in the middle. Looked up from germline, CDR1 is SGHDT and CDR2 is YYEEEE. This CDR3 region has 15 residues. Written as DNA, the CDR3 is TGTGCCAGCAGCTTGGAGGGGACGGTCGCGGGGGAGCAGTACTTC. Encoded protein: CASSLEGTVAGEQYF.

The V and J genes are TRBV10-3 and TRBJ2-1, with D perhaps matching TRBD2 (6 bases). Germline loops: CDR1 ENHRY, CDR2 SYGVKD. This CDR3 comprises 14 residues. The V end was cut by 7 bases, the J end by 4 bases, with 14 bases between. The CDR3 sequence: CAITSVAAYNEQFF. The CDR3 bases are TGTGCCATCACCTCGGTAGCGGCATACAATGAGCAGTTCTTC.

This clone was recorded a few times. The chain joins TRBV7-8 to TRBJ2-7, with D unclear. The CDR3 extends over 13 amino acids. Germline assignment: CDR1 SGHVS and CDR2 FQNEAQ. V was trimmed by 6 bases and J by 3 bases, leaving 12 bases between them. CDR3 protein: CASSEEPLYEQYF. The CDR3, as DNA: TGTGCCAGCAGTGAGGAGCCACTCTACGAGCAGTACTTC.

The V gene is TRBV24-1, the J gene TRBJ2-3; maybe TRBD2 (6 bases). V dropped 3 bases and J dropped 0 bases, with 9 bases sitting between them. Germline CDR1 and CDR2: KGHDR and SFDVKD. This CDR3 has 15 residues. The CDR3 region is CATSDRGTSTDTQYF. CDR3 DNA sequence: TGTGCCACCAGTGATCGCGGGACTAGCACAGATACGCAGTATTTT.

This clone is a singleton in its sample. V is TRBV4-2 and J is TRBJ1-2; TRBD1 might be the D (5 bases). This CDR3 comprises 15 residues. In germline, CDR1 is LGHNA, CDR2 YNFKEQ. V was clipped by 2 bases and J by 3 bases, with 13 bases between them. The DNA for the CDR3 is TGTGCCAGCAGCCAAATCAGGGAAGAGGACTATGGCTACACCTTC. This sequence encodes CASSQIREEDYGYTF.

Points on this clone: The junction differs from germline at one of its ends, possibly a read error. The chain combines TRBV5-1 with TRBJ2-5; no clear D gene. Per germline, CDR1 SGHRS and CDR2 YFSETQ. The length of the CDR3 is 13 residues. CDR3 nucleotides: TGCGCCAGCACCTTGGTCGGTTCGGAGACCCAGTACTTC. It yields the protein CASTLVGSETQYF.

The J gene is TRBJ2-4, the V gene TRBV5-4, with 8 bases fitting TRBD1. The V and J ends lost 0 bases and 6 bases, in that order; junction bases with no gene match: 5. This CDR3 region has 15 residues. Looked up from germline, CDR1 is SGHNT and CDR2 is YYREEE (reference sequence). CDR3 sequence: CASSLGTGSGNIQYF. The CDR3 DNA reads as TGTGCCAGCAGCTTGGGGACAGGGTCGGGAAACATTCAGTACTTC. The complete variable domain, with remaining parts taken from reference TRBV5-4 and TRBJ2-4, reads ETGVTQSPTHLIKTRGQQVTLRCSSQSGHNTVSWYQQALGQGPQFIFQYYREEENGRGNFPPRFSGLQFPNYSSELNVNALELDDSALYLCASSLGTGSGNIQYFGAGTRLSVL.

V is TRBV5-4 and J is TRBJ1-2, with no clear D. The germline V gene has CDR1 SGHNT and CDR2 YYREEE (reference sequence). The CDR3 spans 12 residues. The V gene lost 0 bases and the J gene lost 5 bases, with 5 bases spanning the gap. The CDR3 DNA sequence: TGTGCCAGCAGCTTGGATTCATATGGCTACACCTTC. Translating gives CASSLDSYGYTF.

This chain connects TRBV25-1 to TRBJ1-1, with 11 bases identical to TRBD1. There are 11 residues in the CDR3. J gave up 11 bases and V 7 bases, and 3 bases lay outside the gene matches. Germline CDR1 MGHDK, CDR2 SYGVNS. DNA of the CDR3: TGTGCCAGCAAGGGACAGGGGGTTGCTTTCTTT. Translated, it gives CASKGQGVAFF.

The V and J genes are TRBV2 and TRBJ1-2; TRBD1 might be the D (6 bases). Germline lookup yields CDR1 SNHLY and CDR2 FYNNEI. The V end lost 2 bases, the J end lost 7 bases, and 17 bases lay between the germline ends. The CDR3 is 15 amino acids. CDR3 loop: CASSEIPEGGAGYTF. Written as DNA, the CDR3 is TGTGCCAGCAGTGAAATCCCAGAAGGGGGGGCTGGCTACACCTTC.

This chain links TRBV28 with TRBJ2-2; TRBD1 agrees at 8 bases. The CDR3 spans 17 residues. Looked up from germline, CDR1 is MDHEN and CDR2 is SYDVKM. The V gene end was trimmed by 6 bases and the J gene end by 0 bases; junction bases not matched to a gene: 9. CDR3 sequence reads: CASSPDRGKPNTGELFF. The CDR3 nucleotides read TGTGCCAGCAGCCCTGACAGGGGTAAGCCGAACACCGGGGAGCTGTTTTTT.

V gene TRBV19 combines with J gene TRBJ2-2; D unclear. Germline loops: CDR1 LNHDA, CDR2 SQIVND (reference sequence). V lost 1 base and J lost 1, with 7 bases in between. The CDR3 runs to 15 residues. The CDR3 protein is CASSIGAMNTGELFF. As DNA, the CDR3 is TGTGCCAGTAGTATAGGGGCCATGAACACCGGGGAGCTGTTTTTT.

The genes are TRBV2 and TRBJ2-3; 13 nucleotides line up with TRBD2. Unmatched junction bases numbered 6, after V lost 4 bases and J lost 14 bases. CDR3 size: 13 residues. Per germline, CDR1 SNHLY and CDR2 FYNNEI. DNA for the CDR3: TGTGCCAGCAGTGGGGGACTAGCGGGGCCCTTGTATTTT. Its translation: CASSGGLAGPLYF.

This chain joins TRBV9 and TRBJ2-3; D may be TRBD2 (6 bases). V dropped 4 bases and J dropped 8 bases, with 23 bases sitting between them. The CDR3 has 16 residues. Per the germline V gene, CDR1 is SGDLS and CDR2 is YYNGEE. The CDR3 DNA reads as TGTGCCAGCAGCCCCCCGCGGGGAAGCGGAGGTTTTACGCAGTATTTT. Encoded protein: CASSPPRGSGGFTQYF.

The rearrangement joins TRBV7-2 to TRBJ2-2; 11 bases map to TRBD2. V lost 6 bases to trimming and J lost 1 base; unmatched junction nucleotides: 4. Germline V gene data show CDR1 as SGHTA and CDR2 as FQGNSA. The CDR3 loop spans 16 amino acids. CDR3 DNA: TGTGCCAGCAGACAGGGGACTAGCGGGAACACCGGGGAGCTGTTTTTT. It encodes CASRQGTSGNTGELFF.

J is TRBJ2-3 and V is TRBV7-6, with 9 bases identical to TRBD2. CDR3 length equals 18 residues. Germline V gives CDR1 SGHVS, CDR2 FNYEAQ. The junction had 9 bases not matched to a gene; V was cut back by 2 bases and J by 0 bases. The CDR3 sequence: CASSLSLAGTPSTDTQYF. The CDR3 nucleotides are TGTGCCAGCAGCTTAAGTCTAGCGGGAACCCCAAGCACAGATACGCAGTATTTT.